Listed below are T cell receptor beta chains from one sample, sequenced in a study of cytomegalovirus exposure and HLA in healthy donors. This table comes from immunoSEQ multiplex PCR, and its TCRdb copy is limited to in-frame clones, with some not included. The top ten hold about 4.1% of the sample, which has 110,000 to 150,000 clones, 70% to 90% seen once. The specimen sequenced was PBMCs. The receptors originated from a woman aged 40-49 years in good health and CMV-seropositive. Each CDR3 is given with its conserved first and last residue. D genes are given only for firm matches. Size is stated for part of the rows, as once, few or many counts, or as a class when the clone is expanded.

J gene: TRBJ1-3; V gene: TRBV7-7; D gene: .; clone size: .; CDR3 DNA: TGTGCCAGCAGCCCGGACAGACTCTCTGGAAACACCATATATTTT; CDR3 protein: CASSPDRLSGNTIYF
J gene: TRBJ1-5; V gene: TRBV5-6; D gene: .; clone size: .; CDR3 DNA: TGTGCCAGCAGCCCGGCCGGGAATCAGCCCCAGCATTTT; CDR3 protein: CASSPAGNQPQHF
J gene: TRBJ1-4; V gene: TRBV9; D gene: .; clone size: .; CDR3 DNA: TGTGCCAGCAGCGGCCGGGACTCTCCCAATGAAAAACTGTTTTTT; CDR3 protein: CASSGRDSPNEKLFF
J gene: TRBJ1-2; V gene: TRBV2; D gene: .; clone size: .; CDR3 DNA: TGTGCCAGCAGCCAAAGGGGTGATGGCTACACCTTC; CDR3 protein: CASSQRGDGYTF
J gene: TRBJ2-3; V gene: TRBV6-5; D gene: .; clone size: .; CDR3 DNA: TGTGCCAGCAGCGCGGGGTATACGCAGTATTTT; CDR3 protein: CASSAGYTQYF
J gene: TRBJ2-7; V gene: TRBV28; D gene: .; clone size: .; CDR3 DNA: TGTGCCAGCAGCGGACACTCACAACAAAGCTACGAGCAGTACTTC; CDR3 protein: CASSGHSQQSYEQYF
J gene: TRBJ2-1; V gene: TRBV7-3; D gene: TRBD2; clone size: .; CDR3 DNA: TGTGCCAGCAGCTTAAGGCCGGGACTAGCGAATGAGCAGTTCTTC; CDR3 protein: CASSLRPGLANEQFF
J gene: TRBJ2-5; V gene: TRBV7-2; D gene: TRBD2; clone size: few; CDR3 DNA: TGTGCCAGCAGCTTAGCTGGGCACGGGCGGGGGTACCAAGAGACCCAGTACTTC; CDR3 protein: CASSLAGHGRGYQETQYF
J gene: TRBJ2-7; V gene: TRBV30; D gene: TRBD2; clone size: .; CDR3 DNA: TGTGCCTGGAGTCCTCCGGGCGGGAGGAAGTCCTACGAGCAGTACTTC; CDR3 protein: CAWSPPGGRKSYEQYF
J gene: TRBJ2-7; V gene: TRBV27; D gene: .; clone size: .; CDR3 DNA: TGTGCCAGCAGTAGGCAGGCCTCCTACGAGCAGTACTTC; CDR3 protein: CASSRQASYEQYF
J gene: TRBJ1-1; V gene: TRBV5-1; D gene: .; clone size: few; CDR3 DNA: TGCGCCAGCAGCTGGGGGGGGGTGGGGAACACTGAAGCTTTCTTT; CDR3 protein: CASSWGGVGNTEAFF
J gene: TRBJ1-4; V gene: TRBV7-9; D gene: .; clone size: .; CDR3 DNA: TGTGCCAGCAGCTTATACGGTGGAGGACCAACTAATGAAAAACTGTTTTTT; CDR3 protein: CASSLYGGGPTNEKLFF
J gene: TRBJ2-7; V gene: TRBV29-1; D gene: .; clone size: .; CDR3 DNA: TGCAGCGTTGCCGGGGGAAGGGACGCCGACGAGCAGTACTTC; CDR3 protein: CSVAGGRDADEQYF
J gene: TRBJ2-7; V gene: TRBV7-8; D gene: .; clone size: once; CDR3 DNA: TGTGCCAGCAGCGAGGCGGGCGAGCAGTACTTC; CDR3 protein: CASSEAGEQYF
J gene: TRBJ1-2; V gene: TRBV4-1; D gene: .; clone size: .; CDR3 DNA: TGCGCCAGCAGCCAAGAAGGAGACAGCTATGGCTACACCTTC; CDR3 protein: CASSQEGDSYGYTF
J gene: TRBJ2-2; V gene: TRBV7-2; D gene: .; clone size: .; CDR3 DNA: TGTGCCAGCAGCTTATCCTTTGTCTCCGGGGAGCTGTTTTTT; CDR3 protein: CASSLSFVSGELFF
J gene: TRBJ1-1; V gene: TRBV7-9; D gene: .; clone size: .; CDR3 DNA: TGTGCCAGCAGCTTAGATGCGCTGGACACCAGTTACTTT; CDR3 protein: CASSLDALDTSYF
J gene: TRBJ2-1; V gene: TRBV18; D gene: .; clone size: .; CDR3 DNA: TGTGCCAGCTCACCACCAAGTGGGCCGGGGAACAATGAGCAGTTCTTC; CDR3 protein: CASSPPSGPGNNEQFF
J gene: TRBJ2-5; V gene: TRBV30; D gene: TRBD1; clone size: .; CDR3 DNA: TGTGCCTGGAGTGTAAATAGGGGGACAGGACTTATAGGGACCCAGTACTTC; CDR3 protein: CAWSVNRGTGLIGTQYF
J gene: TRBJ2-3; V gene: TRBV7-3; D gene: TRBD2; clone size: .; CDR3 DNA: TGTGCCAGCAGCTTGAGCGGGGGGGCGAATACGCAGTATTTT; CDR3 protein: CASSLSGGANTQYF
J gene: TRBJ2-7; V gene: TRBV9; D gene: TRBD1; clone size: .; CDR3 DNA: TGTGCCAGCAGTGGAGGAGGGACAGGGAACGAGCAGTACTTC; CDR3 protein: CASSGGGTGNEQYF
J gene: TRBJ2-7; V gene: TRBV27; D gene: .; clone size: once; CDR3 DNA: TGTGCCAGCAGAAGAGCCGGAGGCCCACTTATGGAGCAGTACTTC; CDR3 protein: CASRRAGGPLMEQYF
J gene: TRBJ2-5; V gene: TRBV5-1; D gene: .; clone size: few; CDR3 DNA: TGCGCCAGCAGCACCGGGGAGAGCGAGACCCAGTACTTC; CDR3 protein: CASSTGESETQYF
J gene: TRBJ1-2; V gene: TRBV30; D gene: TRBD1; clone size: .; CDR3 DNA: TGTGCCTGGAGTGACCTCACAGGGGGACCCGGTGGCTACACCTTC; CDR3 protein: CAWSDLTGGPGGYTF
J gene: TRBJ2-5; V gene: TRBV9; D gene: TRBD2; clone size: .; CDR3 DNA: TGTGCCAGCAGCGACGAAGCGACTAGCGGGGGGAAAGAGACCCAGTACTTC; CDR3 protein: CASSDEATSGGKETQYF
J gene: TRBJ1-6; V gene: TRBV4-2; D gene: TRBD1; clone size: few; CDR3 DNA: TGTGCCAGCAGCCACAAACAGGGGGACAGCTCCTATAATTCACCCCTCCACTTT; CDR3 protein: CASSHKQGDSSYNSPLHF
J gene: TRBJ2-7; V gene: TRBV5-5; D gene: .; clone size: .; CDR3 DNA: TGTGCCAGCAGCTTGGAAGGCAGGGTTTACGAGCAGTACTTC; CDR3 protein: CASSLEGRVYEQYF
J gene: TRBJ1-3; V gene: TRBV6-1; D gene: .; clone size: .; CDR3 DNA: TGTGCCAGCAGTGCGCGACTCAGGGGAAAGGAGTCTGGAAACACCATATATTTT; CDR3 protein: CASSARLRGKESGNTIYF
J gene: TRBJ2-7; V gene: TRBV9; D gene: TRBD2; clone size: .; CDR3 DNA: TGTGCCAGCAGCGTAGCAGGGACTAGCGACTACGAGCAGTACTTC; CDR3 protein: CASSVAGTSDYEQYF
J gene: TRBJ1-3; V gene: TRBV4-3; D gene: .; clone size: .; CDR3 DNA: TGCGCCAGCAGCCAAGAAGAGTTAAACACCATATATTTT; CDR3 protein: CASSQEELNTIYF
J gene: TRBJ1-2; V gene: TRBV6-5; D gene: TRBD1; clone size: .; CDR3 DNA: TGTGCCAGCAGTTACTCGTTAGGAGACAGGGCCTATGGCTACACCTTC; CDR3 protein: CASSYSLGDRAYGYTF
J gene: TRBJ1-1; V gene: TRBV29-1; D gene: TRBD1; clone size: .; CDR3 DNA: TGCAGCGTTGCCCCATGGGACAGGAACACTGAAGCTTTCTTT; CDR3 protein: CSVAPWDRNTEAFF
J gene: TRBJ1-2; V gene: TRBV5-1; D gene: .; clone size: .; CDR3 DNA: TGCGCCAGCAGCTTGGACAGGCAGAACTATGGCTACACCTTC; CDR3 protein: CASSLDRQNYGYTF
J gene: TRBJ1-5; V gene: TRBV18; D gene: TRBD1; clone size: .; CDR3 DNA: TGTGCCAGCTCACCCCGGACAGGGAGTGATCAGCCCCAGCATTTT; CDR3 protein: CASSPRTGSDQPQHF
J gene: TRBJ2-5; V gene: TRBV5-8; D gene: TRBD2; clone size: few; CDR3 DNA: TGTGCCAGCAGCTTGTTCGGGGGGGCGAGGGAAGAGACCCAGTACTTC; CDR3 protein: CASSLFGGAREETQYF
J gene: TRBJ2-3; V gene: TRBV27; D gene: TRBD2; clone size: .; CDR3 DNA: TGTGCCAGCAGCTTAGCGGGAGGAACAGATACGCAGTATTTT; CDR3 protein: CASSLAGGTDTQYF
J gene: TRBJ2-2; V gene: TRBV27; D gene: .; clone size: .; CDR3 DNA: TGTGCCAGCAGTTTAGTAGGGGGCGGGGAGCTGTTTTTT; CDR3 protein: CASSLVGGGELFF
J gene: TRBJ1-1; V gene: TRBV9; D gene: .; clone size: .; CDR3 DNA: TGTGCCAGCAGCCCTCCGACAGATTTAAGCAGCACTGAAGCTTTCTTT; CDR3 protein: CASSPPTDLSSTEAFF
J gene: TRBJ1-5; V gene: TRBV5-6; D gene: TRBD1; clone size: few; CDR3 DNA: TGTGCCAGCAGCTTCGACAGGGGAGGTCAGCCCCAGCATTTT; CDR3 protein: CASSFDRGGQPQHF
J gene: TRBJ2-1; V gene: TRBV9; D gene: .; clone size: .; CDR3 DNA: TGTGCCAGCAGCGTATCGGGGGGCCCCTTTAGGAATGAGCAGTTCTTC; CDR3 protein: CASSVSGGPFRNEQFF
J gene: TRBJ1-4; V gene: TRBV6-1; D gene: .; clone size: .; CDR3 DNA: TGTGCCAGCAGTGAATCTCCGGGGGGGGGAAGTAATGAAAAACTGTTTTTT; CDR3 protein: CASSESPGGGSNEKLFF
J gene: TRBJ2-7; V gene: TRBV7-9; D gene: TRBD1; clone size: .; CDR3 DNA: TGTTCCAGCAGCCCACCCTTTGGACAGGGTCTGGGCGAGCAGTACTTC; CDR3 protein: CSSSPPFGQGLGEQYF
J gene: TRBJ2-1; V gene: TRBV5-4; D gene: TRBD1; clone size: few; CDR3 DNA: TGTGCCAGCAGCTTCGCCAGGGGGATCGGGAATGAGCAGTTCTTC; CDR3 protein: CASSFARGIGNEQFF
J gene: TRBJ2-3; V gene: TRBV29-1; D gene: TRBD2; clone size: .; CDR3 DNA: TGCAGCGTTGACCCCTGGCGGGAGGTGACAGATACGCAGTATTTT; CDR3 protein: CSVDPWREVTDTQYF
J gene: TRBJ2-2; V gene: TRBV9; D gene: .; clone size: once; CDR3 DNA: TGTGCCAGCAGCGTATCTATGAACACCGGGGAGCTGTTTTTT; CDR3 protein: CASSVSMNTGELFF
J gene: TRBJ2-1; V gene: TRBV28; D gene: TRBD1; clone size: .; CDR3 DNA: TGTGCCAGCAGTTTATTACAGGGGGCCTACAATGAGCAGTTCTTC; CDR3 protein: CASSLLQGAYNEQFF
J gene: TRBJ2-1; V gene: TRBV27; D gene: TRBD1; clone size: .; CDR3 DNA: TGTGCCAGCACCCCCATTCCCGGGACAGGGAACAATGAGCAGTTCTTC; CDR3 protein: CASTPIPGTGNNEQFF
J gene: TRBJ1-5; V gene: TRBV7-8; D gene: TRBD1; clone size: few; CDR3 DNA: TGTGCCAGCAGCCGCGACAGGGTGGAGTATCAGCCCCAGCATTTT; CDR3 protein: CASSRDRVEYQPQHF
J gene: TRBJ2-1; V gene: TRBV6-5; D gene: TRBD2; clone size: .; CDR3 DNA: TGTGCCAGCAGTTACTCGGCTAGCGGGGGGGGTAATGAGCAGTTCTTC; CDR3 protein: CASSYSASGGGNEQFF
J gene: TRBJ1-1; V gene: TRBV29-1; D gene: .; clone size: .; CDR3 DNA: TGCAGCGCGGCGCGGGACTTCCGCACTGAAGCTTTCTTT; CDR3 protein: CSAARDFRTEAFF